The T cell receptor beta chain described here comes from a study of identical twins. Findings of the study overall: Models underpredicted monozygotic twin sharing of out-of-frame TCR alpha. Analyses based on zero insertions could be partly confounded by invariant MAIT and iNKT cells.

Germline loops: CDR1 SGHRS, CDR2 YFSETQ. Trimming cost V 3 bases and J 6 bases, with 16 bases left between them. This CDR3 spans 14 amino acids. TCRdb re-analysed the 5' RACE reads in MiXCR, keeping a single row per CDR3 protein. The sample records roughly 720,000 distinct CDR3 sequences, 18% being singletons. In the case of this clonotype: Antigen specificity is unknown.

The same data also contributed to another study, on T cells expressing NK-cell markers. As reported in that work: Several experiments employed an anti-gamma-delta TCR antibody to confine sorting to alpha-beta TCR T cells. It was still unclear whether expanded NKG2C+ T cell clones were HCMV specific.

The V call is TRBV5-1, the J call TRBJ2-7, with D possibly being TRBD1 (6 bases). The receptor was isolated from a woman younger than 30 in good health. Sequencing was done on a sample of PBMCs. The CDR3 DNA is TGCGCCAGCAGCTGGGGGTGGGGGCAAGCCGAGCAGTACTTC. This sequence encodes CASSWGWGQAEQYF.